This T cell receptor beta chain comes out of a study of shared clonotypes between healthy human individuals. The V and J ends lost 4 bases and 2 bases respectively, with 12 bases between them. Per the germline V gene, CDR1 is MNHEY and CDR2 is SVGAGI. This CDR3 is 15 amino acids long. As regards this clone: Its antigen is still unknown.

This table comes from immunoSEQ multiplex PCR, and its TCRdb copy is limited to in-frame clones, with some not included. The sample has approximately 1.5 million clones; approximately 98.5% are singletons. Partitioning of CD4+ cells yielded a CD45RA+ naive subset and a CD45RA-negative memory subset. The study's findings and limits: Expectations were that clonotype sharing among donors would be affected by sequencing depth.

The clonotype comes from a man aged 30 to 39 in good health. V gene TRBV6-5 combines with J gene TRBJ1-3; D gene ambiguous. Sequencing input: naive CD4+ T cells sorted from blood. The subset is: CD45RA+ positively selected. The CDR3 protein is CASSFRPGPGNTIYF. The CDR3, as DNA: TGTGCCAGCAGTTTCCGGCCCGGTCCTGGAAACACCATATATTTT.